This TCR beta chain emerged from a study of T-cell memory formation after mild COVID-19. Study outcomes and limitations: Researchers report contracting CD4+ clones mostly in CM and EM, with CD8+ clones in EMRA.

TCRdb processed the 5' RACE reads anew with MiXCR; each CDR3 protein has one entry. The sample has 100,000 to 150,000 distinct CDR3 sequences; approximately 16% are singletons. Only a few counts were recorded for this clonotype. Its antigen is unknown. Germline lookup yields CDR1 SGHAT and CDR2 FQNNGV. V lost 5 bases, J lost 9 bases, and 10 bases stayed unmatched. This CDR3 region has 14 residues. V and J are TRBV11-2 and TRBJ2-1; 7 bases match TRBD2. The TCR comes from an adult woman who had mild COVID-19 (a few samples of this study predate the infection). Cell type and time point are not known. Sequenced material: PBMCs or a T cell subset sorted from them (not recorded which). CDR3 coding DNA: TGTGCCAGCAGCCCTGGGGCGGGAGCTGGTGAGCAGTTCTTC. As protein: CASSPGAGAGEQFF.